This T cell receptor beta chain appears in the sequencing data of a study of T cells in Graves' hyperthyroidism and ophthalmopathy. General study findings and limits: Ophthalmopathy, which appeared later, was predicted by the model a median approximately 6 months before onset.

Researchers took RNA transcripts and amplified the TCR beta CDR3 regions from them. The HTBI primer set drove a first-round RT-PCR of the TCR CDR3. TCRdb used MiXCR to reprocess the multiplex PCR reads, holding one entry per CDR3 protein. Here the sample spans hundreds of thousands of distinct CDR3 sequences, just under 20% being singletons. The sample holds many counts of this clonotype. Its antigen is still unknown. Trimming removed 4 bases at V and 2 bases at J, with 9 bases between. Germline CDR1 SEHNR, CDR2 FQNEAQ (reference sequence). This CDR3 has 13 amino acids. The source of this sequence is a man in his forties or fifties with Graves' ophthalmopathy. Sequencing was done on a sample of blood. V is TRBV7-9 and J is TRBJ2-7; D is uncertain. CDR3 sequence: CASSSRGPYEQYF. The CDR3 bases are TGTGCCAGCAGCTCCCGAGGCCCCTACGAGCAGTACTTC.